A single sample is the source of the 4 T cell receptor beta chains below, sequenced in a study of OX40 agonist ivuxolimab in advanced cancers. The method was immunoSEQ multiplex PCR; TCRdb's version includes in-frame clones alone and lacks a portion of them. The profile shows 45,000 to 65,000 clones, roughly four fifths of them singletons. This specimen was CD4+ or CD8+ T cells sorted from blood, taken in a trial of the OX40 agonist ivuxolimab. These TCRs come from an adult with an advanced solid tumor such as melanoma, head and neck, liver or kidney cancer.

The chain has TRBV27 and TRBJ2-7; 11 bases are a match to TRBD1. V trimming: 7 bases; J trimming: 5 bases; junction bases outside the gene matches: 10. From germline, CDR1 is MNHEY and CDR2 SMNVEV (reference sequence). This CDR3 is built from 15 residues. The CDR3: CASTYLGQGADEQYF. Here the CDR3 DNA reads TGTGCCAGCACCTACCTCGGACAGGGGGCAGACGAGCAGTACTTC.

This chain connects TRBV5-1 to TRBJ1-2; the match to TRBD1 covers 11 bases. The V and J ends lost 0 bases and 8 bases, in that order; junction bases with no gene match: 9. Germline V gene sequence: CDR1 SGHRS, CDR2 YFSETQ. The CDR3 runs 16 residues. CDR3 DNA sequence: TGCGCCAGCAGCTTGGTCGGACAGGGGGCGCAGGGCGGCTACACCTTC. It specifies CASSLVGQGAQGGYTF.

The J gene is TRBJ2-4, the V gene TRBV27, with D tentatively TRBD1 (5 bases). This CDR3 is built from 16 residues. V lost 5 bases to trimming and J lost 0 bases, with 14 bases between them. Germline CDR1 reads MNHEY; CDR2 reads SMNVEV (reference sequence). Here the CDR3 DNA reads TGTGCCAGCAGTCCTACAGGAATACTAGCCAAAAACATTCAGTACTTC. Protein product: CASSPTGILAKNIQYF.

V usage is TRBV5-8 and J usage is TRBJ2-5; no clear D. CDR1 is SGHTS and CDR2 is YDEGEE in the germline V gene. The CDR3 totals 16 residues. V shed 2 bases and J shed 4 bases, with 18 bases lying between them. Here the CDR3 DNA reads TGTGCCAGCAGCTTATCCGGATCCCCCGGGCGAGAGACCCAGTACTTC. Encoded protein: CASSLSGSPGRETQYF.